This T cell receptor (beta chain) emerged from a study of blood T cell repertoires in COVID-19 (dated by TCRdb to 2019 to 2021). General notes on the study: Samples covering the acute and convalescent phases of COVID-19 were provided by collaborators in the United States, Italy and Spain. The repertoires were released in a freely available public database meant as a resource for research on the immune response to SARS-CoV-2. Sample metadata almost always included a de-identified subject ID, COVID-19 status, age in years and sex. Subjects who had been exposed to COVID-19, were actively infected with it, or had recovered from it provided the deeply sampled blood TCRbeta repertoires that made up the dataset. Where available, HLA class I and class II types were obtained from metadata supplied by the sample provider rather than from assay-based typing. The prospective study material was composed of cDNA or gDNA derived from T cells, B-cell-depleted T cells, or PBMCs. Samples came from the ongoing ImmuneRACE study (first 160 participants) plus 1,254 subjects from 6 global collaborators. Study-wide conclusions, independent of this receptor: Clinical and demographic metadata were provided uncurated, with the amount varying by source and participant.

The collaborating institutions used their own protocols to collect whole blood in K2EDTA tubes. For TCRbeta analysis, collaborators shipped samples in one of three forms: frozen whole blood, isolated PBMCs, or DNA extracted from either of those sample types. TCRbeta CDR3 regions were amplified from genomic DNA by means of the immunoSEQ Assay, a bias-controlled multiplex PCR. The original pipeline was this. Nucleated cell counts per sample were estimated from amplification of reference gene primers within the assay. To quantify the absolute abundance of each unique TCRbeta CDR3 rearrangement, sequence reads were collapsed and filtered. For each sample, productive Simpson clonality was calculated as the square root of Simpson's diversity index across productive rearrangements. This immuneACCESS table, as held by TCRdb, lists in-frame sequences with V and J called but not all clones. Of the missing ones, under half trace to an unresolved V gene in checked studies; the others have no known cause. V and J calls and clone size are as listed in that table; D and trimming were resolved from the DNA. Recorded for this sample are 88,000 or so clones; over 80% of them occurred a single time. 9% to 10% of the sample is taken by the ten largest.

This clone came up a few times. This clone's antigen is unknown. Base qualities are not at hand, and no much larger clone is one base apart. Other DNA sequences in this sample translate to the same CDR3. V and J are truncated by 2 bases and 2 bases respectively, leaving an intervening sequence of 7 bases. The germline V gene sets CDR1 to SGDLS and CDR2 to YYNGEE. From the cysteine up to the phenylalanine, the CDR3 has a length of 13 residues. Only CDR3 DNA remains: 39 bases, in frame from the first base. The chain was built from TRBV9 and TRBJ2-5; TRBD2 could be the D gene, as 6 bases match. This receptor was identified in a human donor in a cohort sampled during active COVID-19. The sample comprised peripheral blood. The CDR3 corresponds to CASSVGGQETQYF. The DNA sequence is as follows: TGTGCCAGCAGCGTCGGGGGACAAGAGACCCAGTACTTC.